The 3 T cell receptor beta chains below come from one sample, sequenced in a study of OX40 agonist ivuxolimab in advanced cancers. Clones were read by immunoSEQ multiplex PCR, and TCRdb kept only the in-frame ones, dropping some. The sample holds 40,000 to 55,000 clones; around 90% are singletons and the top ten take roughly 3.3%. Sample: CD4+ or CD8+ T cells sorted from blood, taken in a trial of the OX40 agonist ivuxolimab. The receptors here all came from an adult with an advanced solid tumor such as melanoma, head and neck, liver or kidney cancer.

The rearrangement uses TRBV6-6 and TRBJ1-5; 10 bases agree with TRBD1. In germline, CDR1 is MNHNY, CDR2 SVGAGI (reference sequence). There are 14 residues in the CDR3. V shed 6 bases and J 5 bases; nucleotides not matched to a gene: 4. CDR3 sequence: CASRDRGDHQPQHF. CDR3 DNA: TGTGCCAGCAGGGACAGGGGGGATCATCAGCCCCAGCATTTT.

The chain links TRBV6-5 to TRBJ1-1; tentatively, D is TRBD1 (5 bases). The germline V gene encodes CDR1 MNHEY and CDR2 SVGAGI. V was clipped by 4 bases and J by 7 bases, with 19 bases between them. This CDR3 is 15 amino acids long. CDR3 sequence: CASSSPGLSGREAFF. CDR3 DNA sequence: TGTGCCAGCAGTTCTCCGGGACTCTCTGGGCGTGAAGCTTTCTTT.

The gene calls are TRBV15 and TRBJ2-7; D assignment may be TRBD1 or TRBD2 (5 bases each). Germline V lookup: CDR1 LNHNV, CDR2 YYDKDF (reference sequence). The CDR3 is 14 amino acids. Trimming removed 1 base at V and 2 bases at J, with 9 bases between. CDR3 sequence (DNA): TGTGCCACCAGCAGAGCGAGGGGTGCCTACGAGCAGTACTTC. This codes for CATSRARGAYEQYF.